A selection of T cell receptor beta chains follows, all from one sample in a study of T cells in Graves' hyperthyroidism and ophthalmopathy. TCRdb itself ran the multiplex PCR reads through MiXCR, one entry per CDR3 protein. Among around 500,000 distinct CDR3 sequences listed, 22% were seen once. The sequenced sample consisted of blood. These receptor sequences come from a woman aged 70-85 years with Graves' ophthalmopathy. Both conserved end residues are part of each CDR3. The D gene is left open where the match is weak. Only part of the rows carry a size: once, few, many, or a class if the clone is expanded.

>TRBV10-1|TRBD1|TRBJ1-5|17|many
CASSFTAGQDSNQPQHF
TGCGCCAGCAGCTTTACCGCAGGACAGGATAGCAATCAGCCCCAGCATTTT
>TRBV6-1|-|TRBJ2-7|14|-
CASRTGTTLNEQYF
TGTGCCAGCAGAACCGGGACGACCTTAAACGAGCAGTACTTC
>TRBV20-1|-|TRBJ2-2|16|few
CSARGLRALNTGELFF
TGCAGTGCTAGAGGTCTCCGGGCTCTTAACACCGGGGAGCTGTTTTTT
>TRBV6-1|TRBD1|TRBJ2-7|14|-
CASNLQGPTYEQYF
TGTGCCAGCAATCTACAGGGGCCGACCTACGAGCAGTACTTC
>TRBV7-2|TRBD2|TRBJ2-1|15|-
CASRPGREGRNEQFF
TGTGCCAGCAGACCCGGGAGGGAGGGTCGAAATGAGCAGTTCTTC
>TRBV12-5|-|TRBJ2-1|14|-
CASATTTGYNEQFF
TGTGCTAGTGCTACTACCACGGGTTACAATGAGCAGTTCTTC
>TRBV5-1|-|TRBJ2-3|15|few
CASSSPGPRTDTQYF
TGCGCCAGCAGCTCACCGGGACCCCGGACAGATACGCAGTATTTT
>TRBV2|TRBD1|TRBJ1-1|15|many
CASSLGQGMVTEAFF
TGTGCCAGCAGTCTCGGACAGGGGATGGTCACTGAAGCTTTCTTT
>TRBV12-3/TRBV12-4|TRBD2|TRBJ2-3|11|-
CASQLAGAQYF
TGTGCCAGCCAACTAGCGGGTGCGCAGTATTTT
>TRBV12-3/TRBV12-4|TRBD2|TRBJ2-1|14|few
CASSTIILAGEQFF
TGTGCCAGCAGCACCATCATACTAGCGGGAGAGCAGTTCTTC
>TRBV7-9|TRBD2|TRBJ2-7|15|-
CASSPGLAGRYEQYF
TGTGCCAGCAGCCCTGGACTAGCGGGACGATACGAGCAGTACTTC
>TRBV7-2|TRBD2|TRBJ2-1|17|-
CASSLARWSGRYNEQFF
TGTGCCAGCAGCTTAGCGAGGTGGAGCGGGAGGTACAATGAGCAGTTCTTC
>TRBV6-2/TRBV6-3|-|TRBJ2-5|12|few
CASSYPWETQYF
TGTGCCAGCAGTTACCCCTGGGAGACCCAGTACTTC
>TRBV10-2|-|TRBJ2-7|19|few
CASSVQDSASSLLAYEQYF
TGCGCCAGCAGTGTCCAGGACAGCGCCTCATCCCTTCTGGCCTACGAGCAGTACTTC
>TRBV10-3|TRBD1|TRBJ1-2|16|few
CATHPGTGTTNYGYTF
TGTGCCACCCACCCCGGGACAGGTACTACTAACTATGGCTACACCTTC
>TRBV20-1|-|TRBJ1-1|12|few
CSARDGRREAFF
TGCAGTGCTAGAGATGGGAGGCGTGAAGCTTTCTTT
>TRBV27|-|TRBJ2-7|14|many
CASSLIGRTLEQYF
TGTGCCAGCAGTTTAATCGGTAGAACGCTTGAGCAGTACTTC
>TRBV11-2|-|TRBJ2-7|15|-
CASSLLWADSYEQYF
TGTGCCAGCAGCTTACTGTGGGCAGACTCCTACGAGCAGTACTTC
>TRBV6-2/TRBV6-3|TRBD2|TRBJ2-7|14|few
CASISGLAGLVQYF
TGTGCCAGCATATCCGGACTAGCGGGATTGGTGCAGTACTTC
>TRBV10-3|TRBD2|TRBJ2-1|13|few
CATYGGTDNEQFF
TGTGCCACCTACGGGGGGACCGACAATGAGCAGTTCTTC